This T cell receptor beta chain was captured in a study of identical twins. General study findings and limits: A lower insertion count was a feature of abundant cord blood beta clonotypes, with no such feature in memory repertoires.

TCRdb analysed the 5' RACE reads with MiXCR anew, one entry per CDR3 protein. Among 500,000 to 650,000 distinct CDR3 sequences, approximately 20% were seen once, and the ten largest hold 0.48%. Germline V gene data show CDR1 as DFQATT and CDR2 as SNEGSKA (reference sequence). CDR3 length: 11 residues. V was pared by 3 bases and J by 10 bases, with 12 bases between. This clonotype has just a few counts. What it binds is not known. In addition, the sample was reused for a study of yellow fever vaccine responses in identical twins.

The sequenced sample consisted of CD4+ T cells sorted from blood. The chain uses TRBV20-1 and TRBJ1-1; a possible D gene is TRBD1 (5 bases). The sequence was obtained from a woman between 18 and 30 years old in good health. The CDR3 DNA sequence: TGCAGTGCTAGCCAGGGTGCCGGAGCTTTCTTT. It codes for CSASQGAGAFF.